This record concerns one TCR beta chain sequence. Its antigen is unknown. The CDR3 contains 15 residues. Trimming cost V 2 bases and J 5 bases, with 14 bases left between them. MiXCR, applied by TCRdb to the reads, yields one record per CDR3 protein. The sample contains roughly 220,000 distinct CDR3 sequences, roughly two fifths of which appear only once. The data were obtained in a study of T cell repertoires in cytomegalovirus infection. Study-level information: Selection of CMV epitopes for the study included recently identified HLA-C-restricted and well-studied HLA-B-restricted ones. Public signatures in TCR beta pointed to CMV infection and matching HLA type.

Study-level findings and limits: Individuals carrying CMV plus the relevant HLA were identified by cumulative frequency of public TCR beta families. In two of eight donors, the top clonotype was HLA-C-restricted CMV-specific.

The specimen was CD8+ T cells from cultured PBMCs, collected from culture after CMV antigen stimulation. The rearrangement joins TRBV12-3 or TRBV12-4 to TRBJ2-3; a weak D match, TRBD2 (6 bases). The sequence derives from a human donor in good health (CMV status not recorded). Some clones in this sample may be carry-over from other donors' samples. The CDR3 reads CASSLTGAAGDTQYF. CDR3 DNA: TGTGCCAGCAGTTTAACGGGAGCGGCGGGAGATACGCAGTATTTT.